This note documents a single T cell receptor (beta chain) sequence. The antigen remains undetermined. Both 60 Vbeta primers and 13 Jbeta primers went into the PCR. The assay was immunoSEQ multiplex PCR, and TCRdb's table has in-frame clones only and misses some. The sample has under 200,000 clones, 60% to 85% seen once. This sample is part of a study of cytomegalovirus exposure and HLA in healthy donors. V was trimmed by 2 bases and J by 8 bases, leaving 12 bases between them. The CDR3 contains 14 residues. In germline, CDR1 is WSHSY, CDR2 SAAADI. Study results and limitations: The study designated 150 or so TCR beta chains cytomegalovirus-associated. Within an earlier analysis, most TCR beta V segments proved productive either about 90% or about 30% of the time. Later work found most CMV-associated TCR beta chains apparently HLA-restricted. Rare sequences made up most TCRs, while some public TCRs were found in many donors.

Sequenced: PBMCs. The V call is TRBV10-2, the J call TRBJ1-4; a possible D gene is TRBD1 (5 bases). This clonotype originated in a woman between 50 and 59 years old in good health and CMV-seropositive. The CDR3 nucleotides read TGCGCCAGCAGTGAGCCGGGGGTAGGGGAAAAACTGTTTTTT. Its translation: CASSEPGVGEKLFF.